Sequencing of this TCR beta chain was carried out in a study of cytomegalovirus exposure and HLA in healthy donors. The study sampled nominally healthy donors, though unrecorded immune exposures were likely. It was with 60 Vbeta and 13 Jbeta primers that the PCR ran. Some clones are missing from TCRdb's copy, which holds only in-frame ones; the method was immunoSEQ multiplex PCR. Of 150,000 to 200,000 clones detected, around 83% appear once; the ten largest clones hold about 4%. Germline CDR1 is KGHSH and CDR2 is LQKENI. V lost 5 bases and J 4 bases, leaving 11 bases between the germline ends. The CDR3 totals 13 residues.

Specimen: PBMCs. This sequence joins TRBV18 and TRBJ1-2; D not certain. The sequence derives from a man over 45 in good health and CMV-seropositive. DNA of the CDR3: TGTGCCAGCTCAACCACCAGGCTCTATGGCTACACCTTC. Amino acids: CASSTTRLYGYTF.